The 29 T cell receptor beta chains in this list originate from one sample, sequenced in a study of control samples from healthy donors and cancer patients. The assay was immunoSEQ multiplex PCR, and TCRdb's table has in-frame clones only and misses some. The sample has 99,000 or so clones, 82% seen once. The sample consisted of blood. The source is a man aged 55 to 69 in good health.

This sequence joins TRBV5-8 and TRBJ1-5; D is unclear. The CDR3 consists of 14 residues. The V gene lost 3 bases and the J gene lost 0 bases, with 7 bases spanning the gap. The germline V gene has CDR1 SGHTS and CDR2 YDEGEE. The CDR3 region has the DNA TGTGCCAGCAGCTCCGAGATTAGCAATCAGCCCCAGCATTTT. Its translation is CASSSEISNQPQHF.

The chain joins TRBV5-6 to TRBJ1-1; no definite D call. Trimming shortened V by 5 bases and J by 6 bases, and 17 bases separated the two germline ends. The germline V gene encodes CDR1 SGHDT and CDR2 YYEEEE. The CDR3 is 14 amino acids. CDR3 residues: CASSSTNQEPEAFF. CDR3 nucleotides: TGTGCCAGCAGTTCCACGAATCAGGAGCCTGAAGCTTTCTTT.

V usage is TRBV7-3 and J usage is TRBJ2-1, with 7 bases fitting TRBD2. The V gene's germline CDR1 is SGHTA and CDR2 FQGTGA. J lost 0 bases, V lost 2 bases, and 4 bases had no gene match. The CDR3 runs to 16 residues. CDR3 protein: CASSLWGGSSYNEQFF. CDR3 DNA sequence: TGTGCCAGCAGCTTATGGGGGGGAAGCTCCTACAATGAGCAGTTCTTC.

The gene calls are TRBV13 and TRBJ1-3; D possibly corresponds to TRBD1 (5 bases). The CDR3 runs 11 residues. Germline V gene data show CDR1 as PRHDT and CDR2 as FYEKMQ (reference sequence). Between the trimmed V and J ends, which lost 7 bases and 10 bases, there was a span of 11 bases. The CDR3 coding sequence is TGTGCCAGCACCTCAGGGAGGACCATATATTTT. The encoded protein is CASTSGRTIYF.

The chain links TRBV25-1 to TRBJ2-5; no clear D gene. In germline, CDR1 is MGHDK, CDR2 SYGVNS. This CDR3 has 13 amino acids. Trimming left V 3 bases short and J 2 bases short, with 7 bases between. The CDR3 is CASSDQQQETQYF. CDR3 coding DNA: TGTGCCAGCAGTGACCAGCAACAAGAGACCCAGTACTTC. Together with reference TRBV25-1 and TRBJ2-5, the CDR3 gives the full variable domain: EADIYQTPRYLVIGTGKKITLECSQTMGHDKMYWYQQDPGMELHLIHYSYGVNSTEKGDLSSESTVSRIRTEHFPLTLESARPSHTSQYLCASSDQQQETQYFGPGTRLLVL.

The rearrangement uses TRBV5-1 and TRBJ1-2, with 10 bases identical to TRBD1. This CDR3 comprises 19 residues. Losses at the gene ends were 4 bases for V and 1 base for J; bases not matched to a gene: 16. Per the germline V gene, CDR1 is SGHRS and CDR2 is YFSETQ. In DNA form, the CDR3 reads TGCGCCAGCAGCCGGGGAGATGGGACAGGGGACATCCATAACTATGGCTACACCTTC. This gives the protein CASSRGDGTGDIHNYGYTF.

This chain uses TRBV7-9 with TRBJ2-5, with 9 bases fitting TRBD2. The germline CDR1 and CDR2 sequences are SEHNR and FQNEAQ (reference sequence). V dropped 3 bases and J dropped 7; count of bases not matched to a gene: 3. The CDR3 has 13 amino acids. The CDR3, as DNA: TGTGCCAGCAGCTTGGCGGGAGGGGGGACCCAGTACTTC. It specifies CASSLAGGGTQYF.

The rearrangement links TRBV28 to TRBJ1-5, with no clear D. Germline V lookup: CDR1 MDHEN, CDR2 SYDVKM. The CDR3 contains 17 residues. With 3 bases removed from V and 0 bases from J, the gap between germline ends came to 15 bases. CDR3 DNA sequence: TGTGCCAGCAGTTTTAGGGCGGAACTATATAGCAATCAGCCCCAGCATTTT. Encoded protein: CASSFRAELYSNQPQHF.

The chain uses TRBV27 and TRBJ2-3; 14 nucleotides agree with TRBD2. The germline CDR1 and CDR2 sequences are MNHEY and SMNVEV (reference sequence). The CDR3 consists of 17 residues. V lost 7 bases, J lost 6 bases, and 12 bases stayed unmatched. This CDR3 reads CASKRKPTSGGGDTQYF. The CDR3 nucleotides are TGTGCCAGCAAACGGAAACCGACTAGCGGGGGGGGCGATACGCAGTATTTT.

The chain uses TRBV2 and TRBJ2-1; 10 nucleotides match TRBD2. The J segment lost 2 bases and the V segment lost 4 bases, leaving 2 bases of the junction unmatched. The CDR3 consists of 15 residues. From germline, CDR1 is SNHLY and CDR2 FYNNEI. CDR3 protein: CASSASGSTYNEQFF. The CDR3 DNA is TGTGCCAGCAGTGCTAGCGGGAGCACCTACAATGAGCAGTTCTTC.

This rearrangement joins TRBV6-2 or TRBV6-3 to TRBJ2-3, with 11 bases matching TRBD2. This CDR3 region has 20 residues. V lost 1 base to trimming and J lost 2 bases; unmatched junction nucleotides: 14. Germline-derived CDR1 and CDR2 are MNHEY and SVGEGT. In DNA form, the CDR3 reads TGTGCCAGCAGTTACTGGATTCGGATAGCGGGGGGGCCGTACACAGATACGCAGTATTTT. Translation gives CASSYWIRIAGGPYTDTQYF.

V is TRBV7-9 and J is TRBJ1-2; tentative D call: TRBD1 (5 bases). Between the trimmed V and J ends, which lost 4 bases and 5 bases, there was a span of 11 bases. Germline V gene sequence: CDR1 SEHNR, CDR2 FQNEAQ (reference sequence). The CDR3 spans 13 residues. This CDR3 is CASSSRGGYGYTF. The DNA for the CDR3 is TGTGCCAGCAGCTCCCGCGGGGGGTATGGCTACACCTTC.

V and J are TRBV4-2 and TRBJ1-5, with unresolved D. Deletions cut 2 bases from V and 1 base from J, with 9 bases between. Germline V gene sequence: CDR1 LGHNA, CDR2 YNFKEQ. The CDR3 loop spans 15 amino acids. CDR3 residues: CASSQQKGSNQPQHF. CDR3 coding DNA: TGTGCCAGCAGCCAACAGAAAGGGAGCAATCAGCCCCAGCATTTT.

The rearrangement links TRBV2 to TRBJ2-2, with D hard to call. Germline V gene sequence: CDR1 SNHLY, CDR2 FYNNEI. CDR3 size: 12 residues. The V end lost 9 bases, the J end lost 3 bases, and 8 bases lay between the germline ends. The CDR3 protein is CASRLHTGELFF. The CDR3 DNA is TGTGCCAGTCGGTTACACACCGGGGAGCTGTTTTTT.

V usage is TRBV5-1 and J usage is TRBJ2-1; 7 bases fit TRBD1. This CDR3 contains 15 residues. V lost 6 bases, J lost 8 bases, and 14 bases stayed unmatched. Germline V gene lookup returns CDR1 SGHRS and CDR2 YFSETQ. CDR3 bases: TGCGCCAGCACCCCGGGACAGCCGGTGAGAGATGAGCAGTTCTTC. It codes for CASTPGQPVRDEQFF.

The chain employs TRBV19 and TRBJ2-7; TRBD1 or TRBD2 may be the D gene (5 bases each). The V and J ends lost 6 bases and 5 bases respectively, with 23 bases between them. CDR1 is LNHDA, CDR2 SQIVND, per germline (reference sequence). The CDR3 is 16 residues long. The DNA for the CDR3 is TGTGCCAGTAGGGGGGAGTCGGGTCTTGGCCGTAACGAGCAGTACTTC. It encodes CASRGESGLGRNEQYF.

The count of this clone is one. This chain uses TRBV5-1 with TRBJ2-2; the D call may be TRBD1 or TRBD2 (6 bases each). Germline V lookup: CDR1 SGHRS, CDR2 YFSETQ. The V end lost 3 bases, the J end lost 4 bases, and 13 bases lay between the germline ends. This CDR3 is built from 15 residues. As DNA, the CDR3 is TGCGCCAGCAGCTGGCGGGACACCGTCACCGGGGAGCTGTTTTTT. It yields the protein CASSWRDTVTGELFF.

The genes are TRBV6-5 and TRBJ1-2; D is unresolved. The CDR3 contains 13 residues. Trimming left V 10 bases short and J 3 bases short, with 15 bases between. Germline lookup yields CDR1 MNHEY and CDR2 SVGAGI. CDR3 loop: CATKEGSDYGYTF. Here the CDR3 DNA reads TGTGCCACCAAGGAGGGCTCGGACTATGGCTACACCTTC.

CDR3 in amino acids: CASHPGRGHNQPQHF. For the CDR3, the DNA is TGTGCCAGCCACCCCGGACGTGGCCATAATCAGCCCCAGCATTTT. This rearrangement joins TRBV10-3 to TRBJ1-5; D is ambiguous. The CDR3 sequence is 15 residues long. Germline V lookup: CDR1 ENHRY, CDR2 SYGVKD. Trimming removed 10 bases from V and 4 bases from J, with 20 bases in between.

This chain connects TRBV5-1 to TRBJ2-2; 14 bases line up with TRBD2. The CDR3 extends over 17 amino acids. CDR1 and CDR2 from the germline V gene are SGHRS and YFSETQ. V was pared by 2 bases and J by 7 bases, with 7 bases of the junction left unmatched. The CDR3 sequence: CASSFSGLAGGHGELFF. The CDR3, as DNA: TGCGCCAGCAGCTTCTCAGGACTAGCGGGAGGACACGGGGAGCTGTTTTTT.

DNA for the CDR3: TGCGCCAGCTCGCGGACTCGGACAGATACGCAGTATTTT. Its protein product is CASSRTRTDTQYF. The chain uses TRBV5-1 and TRBJ2-3; D is possibly TRBD2 (5 bases). With 7 bases removed from V and 3 bases from J, the gap between germline ends came to 12 bases. This CDR3 contains 13 residues. Germline V lookup: CDR1 SGHRS, CDR2 YFSETQ.

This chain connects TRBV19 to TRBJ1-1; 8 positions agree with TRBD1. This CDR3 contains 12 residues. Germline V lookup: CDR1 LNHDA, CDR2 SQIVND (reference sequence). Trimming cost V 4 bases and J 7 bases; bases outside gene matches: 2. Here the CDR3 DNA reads TGTGCCAGTAGTACCAGGGGGCATGAAGCTTTCTTT. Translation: CASSTRGHEAFF.

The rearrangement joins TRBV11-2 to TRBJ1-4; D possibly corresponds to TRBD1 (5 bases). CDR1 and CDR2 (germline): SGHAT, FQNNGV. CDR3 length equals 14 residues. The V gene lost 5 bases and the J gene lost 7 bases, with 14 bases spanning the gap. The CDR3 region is CASSRSSGSEKLFF. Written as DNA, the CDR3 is TGTGCCAGCAGCCGATCCTCAGGGAGTGAAAAACTGTTTTTT.

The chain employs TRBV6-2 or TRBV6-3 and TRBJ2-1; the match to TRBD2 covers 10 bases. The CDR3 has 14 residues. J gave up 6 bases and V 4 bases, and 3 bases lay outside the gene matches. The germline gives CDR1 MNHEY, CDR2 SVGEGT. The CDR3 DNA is TGTGCCAGCAGTTTAGCGGGAGGTCTCAATGAGCAGTTCTTC. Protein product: CASSLAGGLNEQFF.

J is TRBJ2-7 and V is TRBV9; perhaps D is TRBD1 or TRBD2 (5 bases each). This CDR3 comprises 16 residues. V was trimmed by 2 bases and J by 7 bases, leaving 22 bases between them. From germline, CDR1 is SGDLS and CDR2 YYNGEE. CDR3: CASSVFFGAAVWEQYF. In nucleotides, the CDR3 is TGTGCCAGCAGCGTTTTTTTCGGGGCAGCGGTTTGGGAGCAGTACTTC.

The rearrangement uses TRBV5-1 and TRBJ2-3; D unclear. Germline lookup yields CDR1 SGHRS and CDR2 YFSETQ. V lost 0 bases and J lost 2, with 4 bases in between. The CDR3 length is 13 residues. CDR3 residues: CASSLGPTDTQYF. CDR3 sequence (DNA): TGCGCCAGCAGCTTGGGCCCCACAGATACGCAGTATTTT.

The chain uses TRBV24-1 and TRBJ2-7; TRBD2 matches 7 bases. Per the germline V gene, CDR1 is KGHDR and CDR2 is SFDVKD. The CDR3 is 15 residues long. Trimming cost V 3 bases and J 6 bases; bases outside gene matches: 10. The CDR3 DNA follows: TGTGCCACCAGTGATCCGGCGGGAGCAGGGTTCGAGCAGTACTTC. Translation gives CATSDPAGAGFEQYF.

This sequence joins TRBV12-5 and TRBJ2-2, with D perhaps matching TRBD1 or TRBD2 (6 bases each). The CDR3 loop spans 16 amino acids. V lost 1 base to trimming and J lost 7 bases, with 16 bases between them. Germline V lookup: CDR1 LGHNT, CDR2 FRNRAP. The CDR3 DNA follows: TGTGCTAGTGGTTTGGCCTCAGGGGCCGGGAGCGGGGAGCTGTTTTTT. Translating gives CASGLASGAGSGELFF.

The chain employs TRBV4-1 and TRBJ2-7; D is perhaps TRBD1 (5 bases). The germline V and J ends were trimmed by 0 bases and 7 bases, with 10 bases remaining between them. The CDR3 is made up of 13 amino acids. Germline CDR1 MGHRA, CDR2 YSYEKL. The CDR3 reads CASSQDLQVEQYF. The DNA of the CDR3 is TGCGCCAGCAGCCAAGATCTACAGGTGGAGCAGTACTTC.